These T cell receptor beta chains were read from a single sample in a study of blood T cell repertoires in COVID-19. Sequencing was performed with immunoSEQ multiplex PCR; in TCRdb, only in-frame clones are kept and a portion is missing. The sample includes more than 55,000 clones, more than 80% of them seen just once. The sample comprised peripheral blood. The receptors originated from a woman aged 55-69 years with COVID-19, enrolled during active disease. The CDR3 runs from the conserved cysteine through the conserved F or W. D genes are given only for firm matches. For some rows the clone size is stated as once, few or many, or as a class when expanded; others skip it.

len	d_gene	v_gene	abundance	j_gene	CDR3aa	CDR3nt
18	TRBD1	TRBV7-9	NA	TRBJ1-5	CASSSGTGGGHSNQPQHF	TGTGCCAGCAGCTCCGGGACAGGGGGCGGACATAGCAATCAGCCCCAGCATTTT
13	NA	TRBV7-2	NA	TRBJ2-4	CASSLVRGDIQYF	TGTGCCAGCAGCTTAGTCAGGGGAGACATTCAGTACTTC
15	TRBD1	TRBV19	NA	TRBJ1-5	CASDDWAGGDQSQHF	TGTGCCAGCGACGACTGGGCAGGGGGAGATCAATCCCAGCATTTT
14	NA	TRBV11-3	NA	TRBJ2-5	CASSFQMFQETQYF	TGTGCCAGCAGCTTTCAGATGTTTCAAGAGACCCAGTACTTC
15	TRBD1	TRBV13	NA	TRBJ1-6	CASSGTDREYSPLHF	TGTGCCAGCAGCGGGACTGACAGGGAATATTCACCCCTCCACTTT
16	TRBD1	TRBV7-9	once	TRBJ2-7	CASSLPSGTVAYEQYF	TGTGCCAGCAGCTTACCTTCCGGGACAGTTGCCTACGAGCAGTACTTC
14	NA	TRBV5-1	NA	TRBJ1-1	CASSLAGGNTEAFF	TGCGCCAGCAGCTTGGCCGGGGGAAACACTGAAGCTTTCTTT
11	NA	TRBV5-6	NA	TRBJ1-2	CASSWLSGYTF	TGTGCCAGCAGCTGGCTCTCTGGCTACACCTTC
14	NA	TRBV6-6	NA	TRBJ2-2	CASNVGANTGELFF	TGTGCCAGCAACGTAGGGGCGAACACCGGGGAGCTGTTTTTT
15	TRBD1	TRBV5-4	NA	TRBJ1-2	CASSTTGTGEDGYTF	TGTGCCAGCAGCACTACCGGGACAGGGGAGGATGGCTACACCTTC
14	TRBD2	TRBV18	NA	TRBJ2-7	CASSPGAGGYEQYF	TGTGCCAGCTCACCAGGAGCGGGAGGGTACGAGCAGTACTTC
14	TRBD1	TRBV28	NA	TRBJ1-5	CASSHRGLGQPQHF	TGTGCCAGCAGCCACAGGGGATTAGGACAGCCCCAGCATTTT
16	TRBD2	TRBV24-1	NA	TRBJ2-1	CATRNEREGPGNEQFF	TGTGCCACCAGGAACGAGCGGGAGGGCCCTGGCAATGAGCAGTTCTTC
14	NA	TRBV2	NA	TRBJ1-2	CASSGVLEGYGYTF	TGTGCCAGCAGTGGTGTTCTGGAGGGATATGGCTACACCTTC
11	NA	TRBV28	NA	TRBJ1-5	CASTSHQPQHF	TGTGCCAGCACGTCCCATCAGCCCCAGCATTTT
11	NA	TRBV30	NA	TRBJ1-2	CAWAGLRGYTF	TGTGCCTGGGCAGGGTTACGCGGCTACACCTTC
11	NA	TRBV12-3/TRBV12-4	NA	TRBJ1-1	CASSSPRRSFF	TGTGCCAGCAGTTCCCCCCGGAGATCTTTCTTT
13	TRBD1	TRBV5-1	NA	TRBJ1-1	CASTPDRLTEAFF	TGCGCCAGCACCCCGGACAGGCTCACTGAAGCTTTCTTT
16	TRBD2	TRBV11-2	once	TRBJ2-1	CASSSVTSGRGNEQFF	TGTGCCAGCAGCTCGGTGACTAGCGGGAGGGGCAATGAGCAGTTCTTC
15	TRBD1	TRBV5-1	NA	TRBJ1-3	CASSLTGGSGNTIYF	TGCGCCAGCAGCTTGACAGGGGGCTCTGGAAACACCATATATTTT
13	NA	TRBV7-9	NA	TRBJ1-3	CATGEGPSDTIYF	TGTGCCACCGGGGAGGGGCCATCGGACACCATATATTTT
16	TRBD1	TRBV7-2	NA	TRBJ1-2	CASSLGPGQGVGGYTF	TGTGCCAGCAGCTTAGGCCCTGGACAGGGAGTAGGTGGCTACACCTTC
15	TRBD2	TRBV4-2	NA	TRBJ2-5	CASRDSGRARETQYF	TGTGCCAGCAGGGATAGCGGGAGGGCCAGGGAGACCCAGTACTTC
19	NA	TRBV19	few	TRBJ2-1	CASSSILTRSKYPHNEQFF	TGTGCCAGTAGTTCCATCCTTACGAGATCCAAGTACCCCCACAATGAGCAGTTCTTC
12	NA	TRBV4-3	NA	TRBJ1-2	CASSQVGVGYTF	TGCGCCAGCAGCCAAGTCGGGGTTGGCTACACCTTC
14	NA	TRBV5-6	once	TRBJ1-2	CASSLGVRGLGYTF	TGTGCCAGCAGCTTGGGGGTTCGGGGACTCGGCTACACCTTC
14	TRBD1	TRBV14	NA	TRBJ1-2	CASSQAQGAGGYTF	TGTGCCAGCAGCCAAGCCCAGGGGGCGGGTGGCTACACCTTC
17	TRBD2	TRBV3-1/TRBV3-2	NA	TRBJ2-4	CASSPIRSGRAGNIQYF	TGTGCCAGCAGCCCGATTAGGAGCGGGAGGGCCGGGAACATTCAGTACTTC
12	NA	TRBV2	NA	TRBJ2-7	CASQGGGYEQYF	TGTGCCAGCCAAGGGGGGGGATACGAGCAGTACTTC
13	NA	TRBV7-9	NA	TRBJ1-5	CASSLSVDQPQHF	TGTGCCAGCAGCTTATCAGTCGATCAGCCCCAGCATTTT
14	TRBD2	TRBV7-3	NA	TRBJ2-7	CASSLAGGLYEQYF	TGTGCCAGCAGCTTAGCGGGAGGGCTCTACGAGCAGTACTTC
22	NA	TRBV21-1	NA	TRBJ2-1	CASSKRRRPAGDPHLIYNEQFF	TGTGCCAGCAGCAAAAGACGTCGACCAGCGGGAGACCCTCATTTGATCTACAATGAGCAGTTCTTC